This T cell receptor beta chain was documented in a study of T cell responses to AZD1222 COVID-19 vaccine. Broader study findings: Donors skewed white British and female; clonal diversity was possibly underestimated. The reported proportion of spike-specific TCRs targeting unmutated variant regions was nearly half. No repertoire was sampled before or during the peak T cell response, only after it. Across the whole spike, CD4 TCRs peaked at regions 160-218 and 743-854.

This table comes from immunoSEQ multiplex PCR, and its TCRdb copy is limited to in-frame clones, with some not included. The sample has approximately 110,000 clones, more than 70% seen once. Germline CDR1 reads LGHNT; CDR2 reads FRNRAP. V was pared by 3 bases and J by 4 bases, with 9 bases between. This CDR3 spans 13 amino acids. For this clone: Its antigen is unidentified.

This chain connects TRBV12-5 to TRBJ1-1; TRBD1 is a possible D gene (6 bases). The specimen was peripheral blood, collected on day 0 of AZD1222 vaccination. This sequence was found in an adult in good health. CDR3 residues: CASGLQGSTEAFF. As DNA, the CDR3 is TGTGCTAGTGGTTTACAGGGTAGCACTGAAGCTTTCTTT.